This T cell receptor (beta chain) came from a study of blood T cell repertoires in COVID-19. In the authors' workflow: Estimated nucleated cell counts came from reference gene primer amplification. Using immunoSEQ multiplex PCR, the repertoire was profiled, and TCRdb retains in-frame clones only, with some absent. That table supplies the V and J calls and clone size; D and trimming were determined from the DNA. The sample yields around 130,000 clones, about 80% seen once. The V gene's germline CDR1 is SGHTA and CDR2 FQGNSA. Deletions cut 5 bases from V and 4 bases from J, with 17 bases between. The CDR3 is made up of 15 amino acids.

This TCR was recovered from a man aged 35-49 years with active or convalescent COVID-19. What was sequenced was peripheral blood. This sequence joins TRBV7-2 and TRBJ1-2; D possibly corresponds to TRBD1 (6 bases). The chain's CDR3 is CASSVSGTYTYGYTF. CDR3 nucleotides: TGTGCCAGCAGCGTTTCCGGGACATACACCTATGGCTACACCTTC.